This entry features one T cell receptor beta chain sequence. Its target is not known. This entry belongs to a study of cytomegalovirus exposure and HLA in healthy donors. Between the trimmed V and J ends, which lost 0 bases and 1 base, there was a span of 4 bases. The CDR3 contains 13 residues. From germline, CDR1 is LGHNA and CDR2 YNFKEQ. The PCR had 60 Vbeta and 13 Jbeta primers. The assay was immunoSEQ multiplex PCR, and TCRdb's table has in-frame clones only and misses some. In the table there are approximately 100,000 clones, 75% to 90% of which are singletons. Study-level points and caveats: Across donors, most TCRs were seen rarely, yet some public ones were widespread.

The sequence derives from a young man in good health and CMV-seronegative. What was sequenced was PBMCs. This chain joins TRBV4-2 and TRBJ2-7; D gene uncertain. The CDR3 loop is CASSQDVSYEQYF. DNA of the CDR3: TGTGCCAGCAGCCAAGACGTTTCCTACGAGCAGTACTTC.